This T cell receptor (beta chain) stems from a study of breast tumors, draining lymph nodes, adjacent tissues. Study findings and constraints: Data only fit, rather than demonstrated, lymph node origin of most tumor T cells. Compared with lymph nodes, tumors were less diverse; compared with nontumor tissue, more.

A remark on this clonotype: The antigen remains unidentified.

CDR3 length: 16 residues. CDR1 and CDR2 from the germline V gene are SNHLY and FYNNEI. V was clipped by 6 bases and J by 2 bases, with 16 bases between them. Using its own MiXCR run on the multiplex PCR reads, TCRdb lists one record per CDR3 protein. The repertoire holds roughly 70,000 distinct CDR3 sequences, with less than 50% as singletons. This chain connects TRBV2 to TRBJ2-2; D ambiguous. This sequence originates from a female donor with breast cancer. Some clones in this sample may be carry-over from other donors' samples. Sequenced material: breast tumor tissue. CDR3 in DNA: TGTGCCAGCAGCGCGGCGAGTACGCCTAACACCGGGGAGCTGTTTTTT. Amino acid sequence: CASSAASTPNTGELFF.